Listed below are T cell receptor beta chains from one sample, sequenced in a study of cytomegalovirus exposure and HLA in healthy donors. Method: immunoSEQ multiplex PCR; TCRdb's copy keeps in-frame clones and lacks some. The profile shows 130,000 or so clones, roughly 91% of them singletons. The material sequenced was PBMCs. The receptors here all came from a man in his thirties or forties in good health and CMV-seronegative. Each CDR3 is given with its conserved first and last residue. The order of the fields is clone size, D gene, V gene, J gene, CDR3 protein, CDR3 DNA. The D gene is left open where the match is weak. Clone size is shown for a subset of rows, as once, few, many or a class of expanded clone.

clone_size: NA
d_call: TRBD1
v_call: TRBV5-1
j_call: TRBJ1-2
cdr3_aa: CATATGTGLLGLYGYTF
cdr3_nt: TGCGCCACCGCAACCGGGACAGGCCTACTGGGACTCTATGGCTACACCTTC

clone_size: few
d_call: NA
v_call: TRBV28
j_call: TRBJ2-2
cdr3_aa: CASSFGSGGELFF
cdr3_nt: TGTGCCAGCAGTTTCGGGTCGGGCGGGGAGCTGTTTTTT

clone_size: once
d_call: NA
v_call: TRBV4-1
j_call: TRBJ2-5
cdr3_aa: CASSQVEIGQETQYF
cdr3_nt: TGCGCCAGCAGCCAAGTCGAGATCGGCCAAGAGACCCAGTACTTC

clone_size: NA
d_call: NA
v_call: TRBV5-6
j_call: TRBJ2-7
cdr3_aa: CASTPRWGRYEQYF
cdr3_nt: TGTGCCAGCACCCCGCGCTGGGGCCGCTACGAGCAGTACTTC

clone_size: NA
d_call: TRBD1
v_call: TRBV29-1
j_call: TRBJ1-6
cdr3_aa: CSVRTQGANSPLHF
cdr3_nt: TGCAGCGTGAGAACACAGGGGGCCAATTCACCCCTCCACTTT

clone_size: NA
d_call: NA
v_call: TRBV28
j_call: TRBJ1-6
cdr3_aa: CASSPPGSAPPLHF
cdr3_nt: TGTGCCAGCAGTCCCCCGGGTTCCGCGCCACCCCTCCACTTT

clone_size: NA
d_call: NA
v_call: TRBV7-8
j_call: TRBJ2-7
cdr3_aa: CASSLAVTAYEQYF
cdr3_nt: TGTGCCAGCAGCTTAGCGGTAACAGCCTACGAGCAGTACTTC

clone_size: NA
d_call: NA
v_call: TRBV6-5
j_call: TRBJ2-7
cdr3_aa: CASSRQVVGEQYF
cdr3_nt: TGTGCCAGCAGTCGACAGGTGGTTGGCGAGCAGTACTTC

clone_size: NA
d_call: NA
v_call: TRBV7-2
j_call: TRBJ2-3
cdr3_aa: CASGGSPTSTDTQYF
cdr3_nt: TGTGCCAGCGGTGGGAGCCCTACTAGCACAGATACGCAGTATTTT

clone_size: NA
d_call: NA
v_call: TRBV7-9
j_call: TRBJ1-2
cdr3_aa: CASSFGGANYGYTF
cdr3_nt: TGTGCCAGCAGCTTCGGAGGCGCTAACTATGGCTACACCTTC